This T cell receptor (beta chain) was sequenced for a study of regulatory T cells in long-lasting Graves disease. Whole-study results and caveats: Persistent cases of Graves' showed reduced TCR diversity relative to newly diagnosed patients.

As to time point: newly diagnosed GD, antithyroid drugs for less than 3 months. Making the TCR library involved RNA that had been extracted from PBMCs. For TCR beta, libraries came from iRepertoire HTBI primers and Arm-PCR of CDR3 regions. TCRdb re-analysed the multiplex PCR reads in MiXCR, keeping a single row per CDR3 protein. The table lists some 340,000 distinct CDR3 sequences, 12% of them singletons. The J segment lost 7 bases and the V segment lost 6 bases, leaving 8 bases of the junction unmatched. This CDR3 comprises 15 residues. This clonotype came up many times. Its antigen is unidentified. The sample was also linked to a second study, of T cells in Graves' hyperthyroidism and ophthalmopathy.

The input for sequencing was peripheral blood mononuclear cells (PBMCs), taken at new diagnosis, from a patient treated with antithyroid drugs. The chain combines TRBV12-3 or TRBV12-4 with TRBJ1-5; 11 bases map to TRBD1. The receptor's source is a woman aged 18-30 years with Graves disease. The CDR3: CASSRTGGSGQPQHF. The CDR3 DNA reads as TGTGCCAGCAGCCGGACAGGGGGCTCGGGCCAGCCCCAGCATTTT.